The clone carrying this TCR beta chain was seen more than once but under ten times. Its antigen remains unidentified. The CDR3 covers 14 residues. V trimming: 6 bases; J trimming: 3 bases; junction bases outside the gene matches: 5. CDR1 MNHNS and CDR2 SASEGT come from the germline V gene. The data stem from a study of T cells in Graves' hyperthyroidism and ophthalmopathy. Study-level background: At the time of initial diagnosis and before any treatment, peripheral blood was collected.

TCR beta CDR3 regions were amplified from RNA. HTBI primers were used for first-round RT-PCR of the TCR CDR3. A single record per CDR3 protein comes from TCRdb applying MiXCR to the multiplex PCR reads. Of 250,000 or so distinct CDR3 sequences in the sample, roughly 15% are singletons; the top ten hold about 14%. Whole-study findings and limits: Among thyroid clonotypes expanded above 0.001, most also appeared in blood. In the analysis, a 13 V-J model separated ophthalmopathy from stable hyperthyroidism.

The diagnoses drew upon clinical symptoms, serum thyroxine and TRAb, thyroid ultrasound and orbital computed tomography. The sequencing input was blood. The chain has TRBV6-1 and TRBJ2-5; TRBD2 aligns across 9 bases. The clonotype was recovered from a woman aged 40 to 50 with Graves' hyperthyroidism that later progressed to Graves' ophthalmopathy. CDR3 sequence (DNA): TGTGCCAGCAGCACTGTAGCGGGAGAAGAGACCCAGTACTTC. Translated: CASSTVAGEETQYF.